This passage covers 14 T cell receptor beta chains from one sample sequenced in a study of T cells in Graves' hyperthyroidism and ophthalmopathy. The source material, RNA transcripts, was used to amplify TCR beta CDR3 regions. A set of HTBI primers served as the primers for a first-round RT-PCR of the TCR CDR3. From the multiplex PCR reads, TCRdb called clonotypes with MiXCR, one entry per CDR3 protein. The profile shows under 550,000 distinct CDR3 sequences, roughly an eighth of them singletons. The material sequenced was blood. Receptor source: a young woman with Graves' hyperthyroidism.

This clonotype has a count of ten or more. The genes are TRBV2 and TRBJ1-1; D is uncertain. The CDR3 is 14 amino acids. Looked up from germline, CDR1 is SNHLY and CDR2 is FYNNEI. V shed 2 bases and J shed 4 bases, with 11 bases lying between them. The CDR3, as DNA: TGTGCCAGCAGTGAACTGACGACGGCCACTGAAGCTTTCTTT. It is translated as CASSELTTATEAFF. Complete variable domain (other parts from reference TRBV2 and TRBJ1-1): EPEVTQTPSHQVTQMGQEVILRCVPISNHLYFYWYRQILGQKVEFLVSFYNNEISEKSEIFDDQFSVERPDGSNFTLKIRSTKLEDSAMYFCASSELTTATEAFFGQGTRLTVV.

Concerning this clonotype itself: A much bigger clone sits one base away, suggesting this may be a read error. This chain connects TRBV5-1 to TRBJ1-4; D may be TRBD1 (6 bases). The V and J ends lost 0 bases and 3 bases respectively, with 6 bases between them. The CDR3 covers 14 residues. CDR1 and CDR2 from the germline V gene are SGHRS and YFSETQ. The CDR3 loop is CASSLGQANEKLFF. In DNA form, the CDR3 reads TGCGCCAGCAGCTTGGGACAGGCTAATGAAAAACTGTTTTTT.

This clonotype occurred many times. The chain has TRBV2 and TRBJ2-2, with D perhaps being TRBD1 or TRBD2 (6 bases each). The CDR3 consists of 14 residues. The germline V and J ends were trimmed by 6 bases and 6 bases, with 14 bases remaining between them. Germline V lookup: CDR1 SNHLY, CDR2 FYNNEI. The CDR3 region is CASSTWGASGELFF. The CDR3 DNA reads TGTGCCAGCAGCACCTGGGGGGCTTCCGGGGAGCTGTTTTTT.

This clonotype has ten or more counts. The chain couples TRBV18 to TRBJ2-3; 7 bases are a match to TRBD1. The CDR3 loop spans 14 amino acids. V lost 2 bases, J lost 4 bases, and 3 bases stayed unmatched. CDR1 and CDR2 from the germline V gene are KGHSH and LQKENI. The CDR3 sequence: CASSPRTGADTQYF. CDR3 nucleotides: TGTGCCAGCTCACCAAGAACAGGGGCAGATACGCAGTATTTT.

A word on this clonotype: This could be a read error, since a much larger clone is one nucleotide away. No conserved phenylalanine or tryptophan is present at the end of the CDR3, so a read error is the likely explanation. The chain carries TRBV30 and TRBJ2-1, with TRBD1 as a possible D gene (6 bases). The CDR3 spans 15 residues. V was cut by 0 bases and J by 5 bases, with 14 bases left in between. Germline V gene data show CDR1 as GTSNPN and CDR2 as SVGIG (reference sequence). Written as DNA, the CDR3 is TGTGCCTGGAGTGTACTCTATGGGGGCAACAATGAGCAGTTCTGC. Translating it yields CAWSVLYGGNNEQFC.

The chain carries TRBV4-3 and TRBJ2-7; no definite D call. Per germline, CDR1 LGHNA and CDR2 YSLEER. The CDR3 has 13 residues. Trimming took 1 base from V and 3 from J, leaving 7 bases between them. The CDR3 reads CASSQVQSYEQYF. The CDR3 nucleotides read TGCGCCAGCAGCCAAGTGCAGAGCTACGAGCAGTACTTC.

A word on this clonotype: The junction and the germline gene differ at one end; a read error may be behind it. The chain joins TRBV27 to TRBJ1-5; D gene unclear. This CDR3 has 13 amino acids. Germline CDR1 reads MNHEY; CDR2 reads SMNVEV (reference sequence). This CDR3 is CASSLRSNRPQHF. CDR3 sequence (DNA): TGTGCCAGCAGTTTGCGTAGCAATCGGCCCCAGCATTTT.

The sample holds many counts of this clonotype. V is TRBV18 and J is TRBJ2-1; 8 positions agree with TRBD2. CDR1 is KGHSH, CDR2 LQKENI, per germline. The CDR3 has 15 residues. Unmatched junction bases numbered 4, after V lost 1 base and J lost 5 bases. CDR3 nucleotide sequence: TGTGCCAGCTCACCACGGGGACTAGAGGACAATGAGCAGTTCTTC. Translation gives CASSPRGLEDNEQFF.

As concerns this clonotype: Being one base from a much bigger clone, this may be a read error. This sequence joins TRBV2 and TRBJ1-1, with a weak D call TRBD1 (6 bases). Germline V gene data show CDR1 as SNHLY and CDR2 as FYNNEI. This CDR3 contains 12 residues. With 7 bases removed from V and 10 bases from J, the gap between germline ends came to 16 bases. The chain's CDR3 is CASTPTGAAAFF. The CDR3 DNA sequence: TGTGCCAGCACCCCGACAGGAGCGGCAGCTTTCTTT.

This clonotype has just a few counts. The chain combines TRBV28 with TRBJ2-3, with a tentative D call TRBD1 (5 bases). Germline V CDR1 and CDR2: MDHEN, SYDVKM. Trimming left V 7 bases short and J 3 bases short, with 17 bases between. The CDR3 totals 15 residues. CDR3 protein: CASTSGIGRTDTQYF. The CDR3 DNA reads TGTGCCAGCACCTCAGGGATCGGTAGAACAGATACGCAGTATTTT.

V and J are TRBV29-1 and TRBJ2-1, with D unclear. The CDR3 has 15 amino acids. With 7 bases removed from V and 2 bases from J, the gap between germline ends came to 18 bases. From germline, CDR1 is SQVTM and CDR2 ANQGSEA. The CDR3 DNA reads TGCAGCGCCGAACCCTCGACGGGTACCTACAATGAGCAGTTCTTC. It encodes CSAEPSTGTYNEQFF.

Ten or more counts support this clonotype. V is TRBV27 and J is TRBJ1-5; 7 bases map to TRBD1. The CDR3 runs to 16 residues. Trimming took 4 bases from V and 7 from J; bases not matched to a gene: 13. The germline V gene encodes CDR1 MNHEY and CDR2 SMNVEV (reference sequence). In DNA, the CDR3 is TGTGCCAGCAGTTCAGGGGGGACGATAAACCCCCAGCCCCAGCATTTT. As protein: CASSSGGTINPQPQHF.

This clonotype was observed many times. This chain uses TRBV13 with TRBJ1-2; D gene ambiguous. Trimming cost V 4 bases and J 5 bases, with 11 bases left between them. The CDR3 totals 13 residues. Germline CDR1 PRHDT, CDR2 FYEKMQ (reference sequence). In DNA form, the CDR3 reads TGTGCCAGCAGCTCCGGACGGAGATATGGCTACACCTTC. Its translation: CASSSGRRYGYTF.

This clonotype has ten or more counts. This sequence joins TRBV6-2 or TRBV6-3 and TRBJ2-5; D is perhaps TRBD2 (6 bases). Trimming shortened V by 0 bases and J by 11 bases, and 16 bases separated the two germline ends. Germline V gives CDR1 MNHEY, CDR2 SVGEGT. The CDR3 is made up of 14 amino acids. CDR3 nucleotides: TGTGCCAGCAGTTACTCTTCTAGCGTCCCCACTCAGTACTTC. Translated: CASSYSSSVPTQYF.